This is a list of T cell receptor beta chains from one sample in a study of CD8 T cells in Susac syndrome. One entry per CDR3 protein, called by TCRdb with MiXCR from the immunoSEQ multiplex PCR reads. The repertoire holds fewer than 350,000 distinct CDR3 sequences, 75% to 90% seen once, with 0.18% in the top ten. Material: CD8+ T cells from PBMCs. The source is a human donor with multiple sclerosis. Each CDR3 is given with its conserved first and last residue. Each record gives: J gene, clone size, D gene, V gene, CDR3 DNA, CDR3 protein. D genes are given only for firm matches. Clone size is shown for a subset of rows, as once, few, many or a class of expanded clone.

TRBJ1-2 | . | . | TRBV4-2 | TGTGCCAGCAGCCACCCTCCCGGGACCGCTAACTATGGCTACACCTTC | CASSHPPGTANYGYTF
TRBJ2-7 | . | TRBD1 | TRBV19 | TGTGCCAGTTCCACCGGGACAGTCACCTACGAGCAGTACTTC | CASSTGTVTYEQYF
TRBJ2-1 | . | TRBD2 | TRBV18 | TGTGCCAGCTCACCTTCTAGCGGGAACCACTACAATGAGCAGTTCTTC | CASSPSSGNHYNEQFF
TRBJ2-2 | . | . | TRBV11-3 | TGTGCCAGCGGAGGTGGCCTTCACGGGGAGCTGTTTTTT | CASGGGLHGELFF
TRBJ2-1 | . | . | TRBV12-3/TRBV12-4 | TGTGCCAGCAGTTTCGCGGGGGCCCTCGATGAGCAGTTCTTC | CASSFAGALDEQFF
TRBJ1-2 | . | TRBD1 | TRBV30 | TGTGCCTGGAGTGTTGTAGGGGGCAGCTGGTATGGCTACACCTTC | CAWSVVGGSWYGYTF
TRBJ2-3 | . | TRBD2 | TRBV15 | TGTGCCACCAGCAGATCCAGGGAGGGACTAGCCTATACGCAGTATTTT | CATSRSREGLAYTQYF
TRBJ2-7 | once | TRBD2 | TRBV6-2/TRBV6-3 | TGTGCCAGCAGCCCCAGCGGGAAGGCCCACGAGCAGTACTTC | CASSPSGKAHEQYF
TRBJ1-4 | few | . | TRBV2 | TGTGCCAGCAGCAGGGGTTTCGGTGAAAAACTGTTTTTT | CASSRGFGEKLFF
TRBJ2-1 | . | TRBD2 | TRBV7-2 | TGTGCCAGCAGCGAAACTAGCGGGAGGGGTGAGCAGTTCTTC | CASSETSGRGEQFF
TRBJ1-2 | . | TRBD1 | TRBV2 | TGTGCCAGCAGTGAAGAAGGGGCAGGGGGCTACTATGGCTACACCTTC | CASSEEGAGGYYGYTF